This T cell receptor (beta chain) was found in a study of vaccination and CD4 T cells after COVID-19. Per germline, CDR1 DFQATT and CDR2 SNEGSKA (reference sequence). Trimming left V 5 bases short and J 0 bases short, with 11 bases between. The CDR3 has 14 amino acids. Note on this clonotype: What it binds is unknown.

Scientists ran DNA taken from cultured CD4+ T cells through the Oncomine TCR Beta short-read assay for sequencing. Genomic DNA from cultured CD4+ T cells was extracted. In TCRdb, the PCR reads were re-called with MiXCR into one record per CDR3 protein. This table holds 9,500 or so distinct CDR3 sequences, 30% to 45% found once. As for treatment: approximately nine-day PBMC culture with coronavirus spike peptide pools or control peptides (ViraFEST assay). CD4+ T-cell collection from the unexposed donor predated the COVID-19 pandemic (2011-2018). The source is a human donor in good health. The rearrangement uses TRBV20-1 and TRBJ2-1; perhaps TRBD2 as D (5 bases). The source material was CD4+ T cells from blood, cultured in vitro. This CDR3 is CSAGAVTSYNEQFF. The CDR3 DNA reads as TGCAGTGCTGGAGCGGTTACCTCCTACAATGAGCAGTTCTTC.